Listed below are T cell receptor beta chains from one sample, sequenced in a study of human T cells and chemical hapten exposure. TCRdb itself ran the RACE reads through MiXCR, one entry per CDR3 protein. Among 35,000 to 40,000 distinct CDR3 sequences listed, roughly 12% were seen once. The sample was whole blood, taken in connection with sensitization to the hapten diphenylcyclopropenone (DPC). These receptors originate from a middle-aged woman with alopecia areata. Some clones in this sample may be carry-over from other donors' samples. Both conserved end residues are part of each CDR3. Each record gives: V gene, J gene, D gene, clone size, CDR3 DNA, CDR3 protein. A D gene is named only where the DNA matches it firmly. The size of a clone is reported for some rows only, either as once, few or many, or as a class for expanded clones.

TRBV29-1,TRBJ1-6,.,many,TGCAGCGTTGGTCAGACAGTTAATTCACCCCTCCACTTT,CSVGQTVNSPLHF
TRBV27,TRBJ2-5,.,many,TGTGCCAGCAGACCACACAATCAAGAGACCCAGTACTTC,CASRPHNQETQYF
TRBV29-1,TRBJ2-1,.,few,TGCAGCGTTTCACAGGGAAACAATGAGCAGTTCTTC,CSVSQGNNEQFF
TRBV5-1,TRBJ2-7,TRBD1,many,TGCGCCAGCAGCGTGGGGACAGGGTTACTCGAGCAGTACTTC,CASSVGTGLLEQYF
TRBV28,TRBJ1-5,.,.,TGTGCCAGCAGCAGGACGACCGGCGGCCAGCCCCAGCATTTT,CASSRTTGGQPQHF
TRBV29-1,TRBJ2-2,.,few,TGCAGCGTTGCGTGGGGCACCGGGGAGCTGTTTTTT,CSVAWGTGELFF
TRBV29-1,TRBJ1-1,.,.,TGCAGCGTAGAGGACAGCGCTTTCTTT,CSVEDSAFF
TRBV7-9,TRBJ1-2,.,.,TGTGCCAGCAGCCGGGACATGAACGACTATGGCTACACCTTC,CASSRDMNDYGYTF
TRBV5-1,TRBJ2-1,.,few,TGCGCCAGCAGCTTGGAAGGTCTGTCGAGCTCCTACAATGAGCAGTTCTTC,CASSLEGLSSSYNEQFF
TRBV29-1,TRBJ1-5,.,.,TGCAGCGTGCTACAGGGAAAGGGTCAGCCCCAGCATTTT,CSVLQGKGQPQHF
TRBV9,TRBJ2-6,.,.,TGTGCCAGCAGCGTAGCCAGGACTACCTTCTCTGGGGCCAACGTCCTGACTTTC,CASSVARTTFSGANVLTF
TRBV28,TRBJ2-3,.,many,TGTGCCAGCAGTTCCCAGGACAGTCGACTTATGGAGGGCACAGATACGCAGTATTTT,CASSSQDSRLMEGTDTQYF
TRBV20-1,TRBJ2-7,TRBD2,many,TGCAGTGTTCGGAGCGGGGCATGGAGCGAGCAGTACTTC,CSVRSGAWSEQYF
TRBV28,TRBJ2-3,.,.,TGTGCCAGCACTCAGGGAGGAAGCACAGATACGCAGTATTTT,CASTQGGSTDTQYF
TRBV28,TRBJ2-4,.,few,TGTGCCAGCAGTTTAGGCCCGGGCGGGGCGTACTTC,CASSLGPGGAYF
TRBV7-8,TRBJ2-7,.,.,TGTGCCAGCAGTCCCGTATTCCGGGGAATGCACGAGCAGTACTTC,CASSPVFRGMHEQYF
TRBV29-1,TRBJ2-1,.,.,TGCAGCGTTGAAGGGGCAGACCCAAGCTCCTACAATGAGCAGTTCTTC,CSVEGADPSSYNEQFF
TRBV28,TRBJ2-7,TRBD2,.,TGTGCCAGCAGTTTGGTGACTAGCGGGAGAGGGGTTCCCTACGAGCAGTACTTC,CASSLVTSGRGVPYEQYF
TRBV7-2,TRBJ2-7,TRBD2,many,TGTGCCAGCAGCCGGACTAGCGGACCCTACGAGCAGTACTTC,CASSRTSGPYEQYF
TRBV4-1,TRBJ2-4,.,few,TGCGCCAGCAGCCAACCCCAGGGGTGGAATGAAAACATTCAGTACTTC,CASSQPQGWNENIQYF
TRBV28,TRBJ2-7,.,many,TGTGCCAGCAGTCGCCACGGGAGTTTCGACTACGAGCAGTACTTC,CASSRHGSFDYEQYF
TRBV20-1,TRBJ2-3,TRBD2,.,TGCAGTGTTTTGGAGCGGGAGCGCATTGATACGCAGTATTTT,CSVLERERIDTQYF
TRBV28,TRBJ2-7,TRBD2,.,TGTGCCAGCAGCTGGACTAGCGCCTCCTACGAGCAGTACTTC,CASSWTSASYEQYF
TRBV3-1,TRBJ1-4,.,many,TGTGCCAGCAGCCAAGAAAGGACAGAAGAGGAAAAACTGTTTTTT,CASSQERTEEEKLFF
TRBV29-1,TRBJ1-2,.,many,TGCAGCGTTGAGAGGGGATCTTCGGGGTCTGGCTACACCTTC,CSVERGSSGSGYTF
TRBV28,TRBJ2-2,.,.,TGTGCCAGCACTGGGGGGTTCACCGGGGAGCTGTTTTTT,CASTGGFTGELFF
TRBV7-9,TRBJ2-6,.,.,TGTGCCAGCAGACCCGGAGTCTCTGGGGCCAACGTCCTGACTTTC,CASRPGVSGANVLTF
TRBV5-4,TRBJ2-5,TRBD1,.,TGTGCCAGCAGCCTTGGGGCTCGGACAGGGGGCGAAGAGACCCAGTACTTC,CASSLGARTGGEETQYF
TRBV19,TRBJ1-4,.,few,TGTGCCAGTAGCCGAGGACGGGAAGAAAAACTGTTTTTT,CASSRGREEKLFF
TRBV9,TRBJ2-6,.,few,TGTGCCAGCAGCGTAGGTGGAGGGAGCCCCTCTGGGGCCAACGTCCTGACTTTC,CASSVGGGSPSGANVLTF
TRBV28,TRBJ1-1,.,many,TGTGCCAGCAGTCCCGGCTGGGGGGCAGAGACTGAAGCTTTCTTT,CASSPGWGAETEAFF
TRBV7-2,TRBJ1-3,.,few,TGTGCCAGCAGCTTGGGGGCCGGAAACACCATATATTTT,CASSLGAGNTIYF
TRBV19,TRBJ1-6,.,many,TGTGCCAGTAGTATCGTCAACTGGAGCTCCTATAATTCACCCCTCCACTTT,CASSIVNWSSYNSPLHF
TRBV12-5,TRBJ2-1,TRBD2,many,TGTGCTAGTGGTTCCTTAGCGGGAAGCTACAATGAGCAGTTCTTC,CASGSLAGSYNEQFF
TRBV12-3/TRBV12-4,TRBJ2-4,TRBD1,.,TGTGCCAGCAGGACAGGGGGCGACATTCAGTACTTC,CASRTGGDIQYF
TRBV28,TRBJ2-7,TRBD1,.,TGTGCCAGCAGTTCCCTACCCGGGACAGCAATCTACGAGCAGTACTTC,CASSSLPGTAIYEQYF
TRBV12-3/TRBV12-4,TRBJ2-5,TRBD2,many,TGTGCCAGCAGTATATCCAGCGGGGTGGCGGAGACCCAGTACTTC,CASSISSGVAETQYF
TRBV2,TRBJ2-7,.,.,TGTGCCAGCAGCCTGGAAGCGGGCTCCTACGAGCAGTACTTC,CASSLEAGSYEQYF
TRBV5-1,TRBJ1-2,.,few,TGCGCCAGCAGCTTGGCTGTGGACTATGGCTACACCTTC,CASSLAVDYGYTF
TRBV7-8,TRBJ2-1,.,.,TGTGCCAGCAGCCGAGGAAGGGGTGAGCAGTTCTTC,CASSRGRGEQFF
TRBV7-6,TRBJ2-5,.,many,TGTGCCAGCAGCTTAGGGCCGCACCAAGAGACCCAGTACTTC,CASSLGPHQETQYF
TRBV29-1,TRBJ2-3,.,.,TGCAGCGCTGGCGCAGATACGCAGTATTTT,CSAGADTQYF
TRBV7-6,TRBJ2-5,TRBD2,few,TGTGCCAGCAGCTCGTGGACTAGCGGCCAAGAGACCCAGTACTTC,CASSSWTSGQETQYF
TRBV12-3/TRBV12-4,TRBJ2-3,.,few,TGTGCCAGCAGTCTAGACCCATATACGCAGTATTTT,CASSLDPYTQYF
TRBV4-1,TRBJ1-6,TRBD1,medium-sized,TGCGCCAGCAGCTCCGGGACAGGCTTCCGGGATATTGGTTCACCCCTCCACTTT,CASSSGTGFRDIGSPLHF
TRBV5-6,TRBJ2-3,TRBD2,few,TGTGCCAGCAGCTGGAGCGGGGGGGTCACAGATACGCAGTATTTT,CASSWSGGVTDTQYF
TRBV29-1,TRBJ2-3,.,.,TGCAGCGGGCGGACAGCGGACACAGATACGCAGTATTTT,CSGRTADTDTQYF
TRBV28,TRBJ2-3,.,many,TGTGCCAGCAGTTCTCTCCGAATGGATACGCAGTATTTT,CASSSLRMDTQYF
TRBV10-3,TRBJ2-3,TRBD1,many,TGTGCCATTCTACAGGGGCCCCAGGTAGATACGCAGTATTTT,CAILQGPQVDTQYF
TRBV4-3,TRBJ2-7,.,many,TGCGCCAGCAGCCAAGAGCCCGCGTGGGAGCAGTACTTC,CASSQEPAWEQYF
TRBV3-1,TRBJ2-1,TRBD2,many,TGTGCCAGCAGCCCTGGGACTAGAGAGCAGTTCTTC,CASSPGTREQFF
TRBV28,TRBJ2-7,.,.,TGTGCCAGCAGTTTAACCAGCTACGAGCAGTACTTC,CASSLTSYEQYF
TRBV29-1,TRBJ2-1,TRBD1,.,TGCAGCGTTCGCCCTCGTGCCGGGACAGGGGATGAGCAGTTCTTC,CSVRPRAGTGDEQFF
TRBV29-1,TRBJ2-1,.,few,TGCAGCGTTGGGGCTAGCGCCTACAATGAGCAGTTCTTC,CSVGASAYNEQFF
TRBV28,TRBJ1-5,.,.,TGTGCCAGCAGTCCGCGCCCGGGGGGAGGGGTAAATCAGCCCCAGCATTTT,CASSPRPGGGVNQPQHF
TRBV6-1,TRBJ2-7,.,many,TGTGCCAGCAGTGAAGCGGGACCCCCTTACGAGCAGTACTTC,CASSEAGPPYEQYF
TRBV27,TRBJ1-1,.,.,TGTGCCAGCAGTTTGTCAGGGCAGAACACTGAAGCTTTCTTT,CASSLSGQNTEAFF
TRBV14,TRBJ1-2,.,many,TGTGCCAGCAGCCAAGATTTGGTCGATTATGGCTACACCTTC,CASSQDLVDYGYTF